This record concerns one T cell receptor (beta chain) sequence. The data were obtained in a study of blood T cell repertoires in COVID-19. Study overall: In each case, the material was cDNA or gDNA derived from T cells, B-cell-depleted T cells, or PBMCs.

Participant age was roughly 18 to 100 years, and participants resided in roughly 24 US areas. Participants had their cohort set by participant-reported clinical history. Profiled with immunoSEQ multiplex PCR; TCRdb holds only in-frame clones, not every one. The data show approximately 400,000 clones, roughly 91% seen once. Germline lookup yields CDR1 SGHRS and CDR2 YFSETQ. CDR3 size: 13 residues. V lost 5 bases, J lost 4 bases, and 13 bases lay in between. The rearrangement links TRBV5-1 to TRBJ2-7, with D maybe TRBD1 (6 bases). The sample consisted of PBMCs or T cells enriched from blood (not recorded which). The source of this sequence is a woman between 18 and 30 years old who had recovered from COVID-19. The CDR3 here is CASSGEQGYEQYF. CDR3 in DNA: TGCGCCAGCAGTGGGGAACAGGGTTACGAGCAGTACTTC. The whole variable domain, filled in from reference TRBV5-1 and TRBJ2-7, reads KAGVTQTPRYLIKTRGQQVTLSCSPISGHRSVSWYQQTPGQGLQFLFEYFSETQRNKGNFPGRFSGRQFSNSRSEMNVSTLELGDSALYLCASSGEQGYEQYFGPGTRLTVT.